This T cell receptor beta chain was recovered during a study of OX40 agonist ivuxolimab in advanced cancers. Background on the study: Dose-escalation subjects each had hepatocellular carcinoma, melanoma, renal cell or head and neck cancer.

Here immunoSEQ multiplex PCR was the method, and the copy in TCRdb shows in-frame clones only, minus some. Seen here are about 79,000 clones, 75% to 95% observed once, and the top ten hold more than 5.5%. The study's findings and limits: There was clonal expansion of CD4+ and CD8+ blood T cells by week 6 at 0.1 to 3.0 mg/kg.

A word on this clone: Its specificity is unknown.

Sequences were derived from CD4+ or CD8+ T cells sorted from blood, sampled in a trial of the OX40 agonist ivuxolimab. The TCR sequence derives from an adult with an advanced solid tumor such as melanoma, head and neck, liver or kidney cancer.

The CDR3 region is CASSGTGVLAFF. The DNA of the CDR3 is TGTGCCAGCAGCGGTACAGGGGTGTTGGCTTTCTTT. The chain has TRBV5-6 and TRBJ1-1, with 7 bases aligning to TRBD1. With 4 bases clipped from V and 11 bases from J, the junction kept 8 bases outside the gene matches. The CDR3 length is 12 residues. From germline, CDR1 is SGHDT and CDR2 YYEEEE.